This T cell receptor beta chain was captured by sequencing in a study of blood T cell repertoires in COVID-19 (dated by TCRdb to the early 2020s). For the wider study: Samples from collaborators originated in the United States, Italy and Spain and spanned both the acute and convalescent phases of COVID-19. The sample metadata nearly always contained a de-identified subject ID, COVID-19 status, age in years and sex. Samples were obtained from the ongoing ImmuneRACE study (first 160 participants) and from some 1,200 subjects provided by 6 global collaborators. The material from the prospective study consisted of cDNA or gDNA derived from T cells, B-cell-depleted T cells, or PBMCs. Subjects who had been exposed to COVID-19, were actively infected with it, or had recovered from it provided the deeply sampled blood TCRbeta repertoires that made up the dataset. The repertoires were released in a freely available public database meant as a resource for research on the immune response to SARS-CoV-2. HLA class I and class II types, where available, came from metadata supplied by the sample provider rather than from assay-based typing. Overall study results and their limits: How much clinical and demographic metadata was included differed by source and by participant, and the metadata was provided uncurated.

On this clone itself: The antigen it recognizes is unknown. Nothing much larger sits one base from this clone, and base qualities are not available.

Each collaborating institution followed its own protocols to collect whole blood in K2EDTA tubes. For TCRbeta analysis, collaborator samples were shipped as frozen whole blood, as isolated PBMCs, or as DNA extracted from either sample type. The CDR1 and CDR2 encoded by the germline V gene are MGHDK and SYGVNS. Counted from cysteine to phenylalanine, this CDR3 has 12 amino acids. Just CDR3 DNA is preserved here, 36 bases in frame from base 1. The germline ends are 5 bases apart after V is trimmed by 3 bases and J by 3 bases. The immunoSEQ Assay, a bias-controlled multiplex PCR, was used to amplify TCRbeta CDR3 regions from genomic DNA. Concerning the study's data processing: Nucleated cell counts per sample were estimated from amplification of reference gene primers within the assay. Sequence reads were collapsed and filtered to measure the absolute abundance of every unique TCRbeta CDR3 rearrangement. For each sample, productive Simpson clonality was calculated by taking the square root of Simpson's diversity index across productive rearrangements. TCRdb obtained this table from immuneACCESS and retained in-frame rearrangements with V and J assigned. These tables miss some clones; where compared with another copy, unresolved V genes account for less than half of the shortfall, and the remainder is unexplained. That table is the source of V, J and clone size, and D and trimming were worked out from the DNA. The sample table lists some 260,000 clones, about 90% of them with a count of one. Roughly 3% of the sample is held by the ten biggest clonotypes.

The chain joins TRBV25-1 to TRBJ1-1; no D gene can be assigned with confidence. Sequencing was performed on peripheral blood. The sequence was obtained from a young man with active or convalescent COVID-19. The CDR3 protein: CASSDRDTEAFF. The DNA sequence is TGTGCCAGCAGTGATCGGGACACTGAAGCTTTCTTT. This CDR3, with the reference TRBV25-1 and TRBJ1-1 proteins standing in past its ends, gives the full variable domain EADIYQTPRYLVIGTGKKITLECSQTMGHDKMYWYQQDPGMELHLIHYSYGVNSTEKGDLSSESTVSRIRTEHFPLTLESARPSHTSQYLCASSDRDTEAFFGQGTRLTVV.